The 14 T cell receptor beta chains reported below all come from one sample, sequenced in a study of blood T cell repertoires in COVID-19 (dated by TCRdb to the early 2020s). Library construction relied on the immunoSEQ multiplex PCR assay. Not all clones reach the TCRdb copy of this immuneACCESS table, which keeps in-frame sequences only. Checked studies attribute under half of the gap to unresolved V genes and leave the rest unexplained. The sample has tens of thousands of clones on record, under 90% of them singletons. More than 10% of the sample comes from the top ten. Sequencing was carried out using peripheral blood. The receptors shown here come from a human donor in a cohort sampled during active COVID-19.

The CDR3: CASSIVAGWLETQYF. As DNA, the CDR3 is TGTGCCAGTAGTATAGTGGCGGGATGGTTGGAGACCCAGTACTTC. This chain joins TRBV19 and TRBJ2-5; D perhaps matches TRBD2 (6 bases). This CDR3 spans 15 amino acids. Germline assignment: CDR1 LNHDA and CDR2 SQIVND (reference sequence). Trimming left V 1 base short and J 5 bases short, with 14 bases between.

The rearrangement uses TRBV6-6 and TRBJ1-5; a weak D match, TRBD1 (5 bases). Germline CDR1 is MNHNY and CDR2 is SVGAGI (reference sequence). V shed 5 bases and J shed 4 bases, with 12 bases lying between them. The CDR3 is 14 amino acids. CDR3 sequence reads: CASSRRDSNQPQHF. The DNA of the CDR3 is TGTGCCAGCAGTCGCCGGGACTCTAATCAGCCCCAGCATTTT.

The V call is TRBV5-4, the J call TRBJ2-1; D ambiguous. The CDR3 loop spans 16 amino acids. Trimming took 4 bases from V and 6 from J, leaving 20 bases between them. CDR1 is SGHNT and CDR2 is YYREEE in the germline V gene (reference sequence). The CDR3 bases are TGTGCCAGCAGCCTGAGGCTCCTTAACGACCCCAATGAGCAGTTCTTC. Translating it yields CASSLRLLNDPNEQFF. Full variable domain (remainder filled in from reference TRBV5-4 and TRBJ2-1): ETGVTQSPTHLIKTRGQQVTLRCSSQSGHNTVSWYQQALGQGPQFIFQYYREEENGRGNFPPRFSGLQFPNYSSELNVNALELDDSALYLCASSLRLLNDPNEQFFGPGTRLTVL.

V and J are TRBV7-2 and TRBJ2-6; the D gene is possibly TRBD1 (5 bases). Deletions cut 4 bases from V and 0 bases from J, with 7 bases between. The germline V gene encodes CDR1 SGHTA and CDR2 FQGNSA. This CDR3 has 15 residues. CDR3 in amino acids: CASSSTVSGANVLTF. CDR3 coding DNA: TGTGCCAGCAGCTCGACAGTCTCTGGGGCCAACGTCCTGACTTTC.

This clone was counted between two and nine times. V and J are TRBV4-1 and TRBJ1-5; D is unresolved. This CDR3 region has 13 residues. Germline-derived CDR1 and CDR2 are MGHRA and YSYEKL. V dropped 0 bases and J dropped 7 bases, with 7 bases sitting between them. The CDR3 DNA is TGCGCCAGCAGCCAAGAACCTGGCCAGCCCCAGCATTTT. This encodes CASSQEPGQPQHF.

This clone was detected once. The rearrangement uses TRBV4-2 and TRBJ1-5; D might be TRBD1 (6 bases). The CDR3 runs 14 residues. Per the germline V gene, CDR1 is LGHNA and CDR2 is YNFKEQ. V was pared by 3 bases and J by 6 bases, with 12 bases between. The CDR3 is CASSQEIQGQPQHF. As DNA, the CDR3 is TGTGCCAGCAGCCAGGAGATACAGGGTCAGCCCCAGCATTTT.

The CDR3 region is CASRRDRQPNSGANVLTF. In nucleotides, the CDR3 is TGTGCCAGCAGACGCGACAGACAACCAAACTCTGGGGCCAACGTCCTGACTTTC. The V gene is TRBV28, the J gene TRBJ2-6; D may be TRBD1 (5 bases). The CDR3 spans 18 residues. The germline gives CDR1 MDHEN, CDR2 SYDVKM. Trimming cost V 6 bases and J 0 bases, with 18 bases left between them.

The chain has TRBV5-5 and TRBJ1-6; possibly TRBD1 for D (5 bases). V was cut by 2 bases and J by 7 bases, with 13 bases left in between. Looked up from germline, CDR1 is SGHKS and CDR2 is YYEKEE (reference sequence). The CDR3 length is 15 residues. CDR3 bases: TGTGCCAGCAGCTTCCAGGGCCAAGGGAATTCACCCCTCCACTTT. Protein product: CASSFQGQGNSPLHF.

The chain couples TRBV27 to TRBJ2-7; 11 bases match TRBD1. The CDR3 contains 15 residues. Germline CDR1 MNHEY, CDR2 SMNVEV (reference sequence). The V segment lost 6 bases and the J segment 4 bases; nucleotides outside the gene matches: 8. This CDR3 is CASRPQGQGAYEQYF. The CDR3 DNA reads TGTGCCAGCAGGCCCCAAGGACAGGGGGCATACGAGCAGTACTTC.

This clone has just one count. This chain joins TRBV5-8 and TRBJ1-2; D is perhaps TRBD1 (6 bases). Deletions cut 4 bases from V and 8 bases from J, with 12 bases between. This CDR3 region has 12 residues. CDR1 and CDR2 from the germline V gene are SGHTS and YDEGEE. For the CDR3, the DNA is TGTGCCAGCAGCGCCGGACAGCGAGGCTACACCTTC. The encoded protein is CASSAGQRGYTF.

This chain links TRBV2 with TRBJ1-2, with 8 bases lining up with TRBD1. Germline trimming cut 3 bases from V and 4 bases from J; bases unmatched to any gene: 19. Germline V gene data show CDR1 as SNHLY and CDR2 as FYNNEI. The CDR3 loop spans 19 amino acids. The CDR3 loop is CASSDVEAWQGAHSYGYTF. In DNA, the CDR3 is TGTGCCAGCAGTGATGTCGAGGCGTGGCAGGGGGCGCATAGCTATGGCTACACCTTC.

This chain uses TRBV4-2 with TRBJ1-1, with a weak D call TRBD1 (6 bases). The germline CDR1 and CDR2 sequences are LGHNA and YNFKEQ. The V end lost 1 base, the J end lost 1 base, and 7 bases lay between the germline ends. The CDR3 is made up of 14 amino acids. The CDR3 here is CASSQGTANTEAFF. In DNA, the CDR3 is TGTGCCAGCAGCCAAGGGACAGCGAACACTGAAGCTTTCTTT.

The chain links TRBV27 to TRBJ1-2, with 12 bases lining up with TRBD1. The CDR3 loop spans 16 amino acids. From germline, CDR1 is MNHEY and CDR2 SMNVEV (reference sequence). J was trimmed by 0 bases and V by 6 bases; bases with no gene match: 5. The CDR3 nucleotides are TGTGCCAGCAGGGGGACAGGGGGCCTTCCTAACTATGGCTACACCTTC. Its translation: CASRGTGGLPNYGYTF.

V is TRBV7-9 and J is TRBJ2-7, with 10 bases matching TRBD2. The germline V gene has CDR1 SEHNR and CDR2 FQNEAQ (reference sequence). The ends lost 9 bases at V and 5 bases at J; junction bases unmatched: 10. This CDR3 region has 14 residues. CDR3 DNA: TGTGCCAGTGGAGCGGGGGGGGTTGGCGACGAGCAGTACTTC. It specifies CASGAGGVGDEQYF. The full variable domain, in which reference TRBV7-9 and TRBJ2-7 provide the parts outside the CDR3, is DTGVSQNPRHKITKRGQNVTFRCDPISEHNRLYWYRQTLGQGPEFLTYFQNEAQLEKSRLLSDRFSAERPKGSFSTLEIQRTEQGDSAMYLCASGAGGVGDEQYFGPGTRLTVT.